This T cell receptor (beta chain) was found in a study of cytomegalovirus exposure and HLA in healthy donors (dated by TCRdb to about 2017). Concerning the study at large: An earlier analysis of roughly 500 of the donors reported 276 Gb of sequence data and 95 million to 120 million unique TCR beta sequences obtained from around 180 million T cells. To decide whether each TCR beta V gene segment behaved as functional or pseudogenic, an earlier analysis of 587 of the donors relied on high-throughput TCR beta sequencing. The aim of the study was to test whether cataloging public T cell receptors could identify signatures of past pathogen exposure. High-throughput TCR immunosequencing, statistical association of individual TCRs with disease status, and machine learning were combined to predict cytomegalovirus infection status. Besides the first cohort of roughly 660 subjects, a separate validation cohort made up of about 120 different subjects was used. Rather than drawing on any new phenotypic data, the later analysis identified candidate immune exposures from TCR beta sequences and the way those sequences occurred across donors. Among a few hundred genotyped donors of the cohort, an average of approximately 240,000 unique TCR beta nucleotide sequences were sequenced per donor, around 18% of them non-productive. Donor age, sex, ethnicity and CMV serostatus were compiled together with the repertoire data. Both class I and class II loci were covered by HLA typing, at four-digit resolution. The study used immunosequencing to profile the T cell repertoires of approximately 640 subjects and linked those repertoires to cytomegalovirus serostatus. Approximately 300 gigabases of sequencing data and 91 million or so unique TCR sequences made up an early release that covered several hundred HLA-typed donors. Of the 398 genotyped donors, 70% to 90% were placed in the genetic ancestry cluster associated with self-reported Caucasian donors. Four to six DR-DQ haplotypes were handled as single units for association and clustering, since linkage in the cohort was strong. A later analysis re-analyzed previously published TCR beta repertoires from about 730 donors and added high-resolution HLA genotyping to study TCR occurrence patterns. A later genetic analysis took genome-wide SNP genotypes for about three fifths of the roughly 700 donors and used that subset as a discovery cohort. Every repertoire in the discovery cohort had been generated on one and the same sequencing platform. The number of donors typed differed by locus, with about 629-630 for A, B, C, DRB1 and DQB1, more than 500 for DQA1, over 600 for DPA1, and approximately 470 for DPB1.

The cohort was made up of roughly 670 healthy bone marrow donors. All cohort members were sampled while nominally healthy, although unrecorded immune exposures were likely present. The donor tested CMV seronegative, placing the donor among the 300 to 400 seronegative members of the cohort. A peripheral blood sample was collected from each donor, and TCR beta sequencing was performed on peripheral blood mononuclear cells. Genomic DNA was extracted from the blood cell samples with the Qiagen DNeasy Blood Extraction Kit. The library was generated by the immunoSEQ multiplex PCR assay. The multiplex PCR relied on a mix of 60 forward primers for TCR Vbeta segments and 13 reverse primers for TCR Jbeta segments. The CDR3 region of rearranged TCR beta genes was amplified from genomic DNA with a multiplex PCR assay. The amplified TCR beta libraries were sequenced on the Illumina HiSeq System as 87-base-pair reads. In the authors' own workflow: Across the 700 or so repertoires, a later analysis counted 60 million to 90 million unique TCR beta chains, some 11 million of which were shared by at least two donors. Raw reads were error-corrected and collapsed into unique sequences by a nearest-neighbor algorithm in which closely related sequences were merged to remove PCR and sequencing errors. CDR3 sequences were aligned to IMGT reference sequences to assign V, D and J gene segments. Each retained sequence needed at least a six-nucleotide match to both a V gene segment and a J gene segment. Rearrangements were called productive when the CDR3 lacked stop codons and stayed in frame with V and J; all others were non-productive. CDR3 was defined by IMGT convention, running from the second conserved V-encoded cysteine to the conserved J-encoded phenylalanine. Sequences without an unambiguous match to a single V gene segment were excluded from the earlier analysis of a few hundred of the donors. In an earlier analysis of approximately 590 of the donors, a V segment was called functional when productive rearrangements were above 56.7%, and segregating when the standard deviation between donors exceeded 5%. A statistical classification framework was built for diagnosing cytomegalovirus status from the catalog of TCR beta chain sequences. In a later analysis, V and J genes were assigned by comparing TCR nucleotide sequences against IMGT/GENE-DB human TR gene sequences. Using the TCRdist pipeline, a later analysis assigned CDR3 sequences along with most-parsimonious VDJ recombination scenarios. In a later analysis, each TCR beta chain was defined by its CDR3 amino acid sequence together with its V-gene family, and reads lacking a unique V-gene family were excluded. In a later analysis, approximately 640 highly shared, low-generation-probability nucleotide sequences were removed to address suspected cross-contamination and a sequencing artifact. A later analysis calculated a clonal expansion index for each public chain from normalized within-repertoire ranks of inferred template counts. In a later analysis, generation probabilities were computed with a VDJ recombination model fitted to out-of-frame rearrangements, and the resulting probabilities were checked against IGoR. In a later analysis, hypergeometric tests were used to score TCR-TCR, TCR-HLA and TCR-CMV co-occurrence, with a repertoire-size bias correction applied to TCR pairs. To estimate false discovery rates, a later analysis permuted the HLA or CMV assignments 20 times. In a later analysis, co-occurring TCRs were grouped using DBSCAN, and TCRdist sequence similarity was added for clustering within HLA-allele-positive subsets. Repertoires with fewer than 30,000 or more than 120,000 public chains were left out of co-occurrence clustering, as were about 5 repertoires with anomalous nucleotide sharing. The table comes from immuneACCESS by way of TCRdb, which keeps in-frame sequences with V and J called. Part of the clones is missing from these tables; in studies checked, under half for an unresolved V gene and the rest for unknown reasons. That table supplies the V and J calls and clone size; D and trimming were determined from the DNA. The table for this sample shows around 50,000 clones. The ten largest clonotypes hold 2% to 2.5% of the sample.

CDR3 length: 16 amino acids, cysteine to phenylalanine. Only the CDR3 part of the read is kept: 48 bases, read in frame from the first base. Ends trimmed: V by 7 bases, J by 2 bases; bases unmatched to a gene: 14. The germline V gene (reference sequence) gives CDR1 as MNHNY and CDR2 as SVGAGI. The study at large found these results: Because counts were too low, 15 or so rarely observed V segments, including chromosome 9 orphons, were excluded from the earlier analysis of 587 of the donors. In the study, roughly 160 TCR beta chains were listed as associated with cytomegalovirus. In a later analysis, the rate of TCR association differed among HLA loci, with DRB1 alleles having the most associated TCRs and HLA-C alleles having the fewest. In a later genetic analysis, fewer N-insertions in productive TCRs were reported among donors in an Asian-associated ancestry cluster than the approximately 670-donor mean. Because some donors lacked HLA typing at each locus, the association tests relied only on the typed subset. V-gene and J-gene trimming of TCR beta chains was associated with a missense DCLRE1C variant in a later genetic analysis, and the association was replicated in an independent cohort. A cluster of highly shared sequence variants was judged likely to be a technical artifact of the sequencing pipeline. Linkage disequilibrium might explain the correlated functional status among segregating V segments, but an unknown experimental factor could not be ruled out. A later analysis reported that several top co-occurrence clusters appeared linked to parvovirus B19, influenza, CMV and Epstein-Barr virus. It was suggested by the authors that the approach could potentially be generalized to other disease states and immunological phenotypes. This cohort had only TCR beta chains sequenced, and the lack of alpha or paired-chain data limited which features could be detected. The only immune exposure information available for the cohort was CMV serostatus. The classifier was reported to diagnose cytomegalovirus status with high specificity and sensitivity in both the original and validation cohorts. Across donors, most TCR sequences were observed very rarely, whereas some public TCRs were present in many individuals. At a false discovery rate of 0.05, a later analysis linked about 16,000 TCR beta sequences to specific HLA alleles. A further reported finding was that TCR beta sequences accurately predicted the HLA-A and HLA-B alleles for most subjects in the first cohort. In vitro tests confirmed that three of the cytomegalovirus-associated TCR beta chains recognize cytomegalovirus antigens. Broadly in line with IMGT annotations, most TCR beta V segments showed up in productive rearrangements about 87% or about 30% of the time in an earlier analysis of about 500 of the donors. Some IMGT-functional V segments, including TRBV6-2 and TRBV6-3, could not be told apart with the 87-base-pair reads, so those segments were excluded. Most CMV-associated TCR beta chains appeared to be HLA-restricted in a later analysis, and the HLA associations seemed to be driven largely by CMV exposure. Roughly uniform sequencing depth across donors was assumed in presence/absence analyses, although this assumption may not hold. A later analysis found that HLA-associated TCR beta chains were more clonally expanded and had lower generation probabilities than equally common non-associated chains. When HLA alleles, especially DR and DQ, strongly co-occurred, TCR associations were difficult to assign to individual alleles.

Concerning this clone: Its antigen is not yet known.

Recombination connected TRBV6-6 to TRBJ2-7; 7 central nucleotides agree with TRBD1. The sequenced material came from PBMCs. The origin of this receptor is a female donor in good health and CMV-seronegative. CDR3 sequence: CASKITGTAYPYEQYF. At the DNA level, the sequence is TGTGCCAGCAAAATTACCGGGACAGCGTATCCCTACGAGCAGTACTTC.